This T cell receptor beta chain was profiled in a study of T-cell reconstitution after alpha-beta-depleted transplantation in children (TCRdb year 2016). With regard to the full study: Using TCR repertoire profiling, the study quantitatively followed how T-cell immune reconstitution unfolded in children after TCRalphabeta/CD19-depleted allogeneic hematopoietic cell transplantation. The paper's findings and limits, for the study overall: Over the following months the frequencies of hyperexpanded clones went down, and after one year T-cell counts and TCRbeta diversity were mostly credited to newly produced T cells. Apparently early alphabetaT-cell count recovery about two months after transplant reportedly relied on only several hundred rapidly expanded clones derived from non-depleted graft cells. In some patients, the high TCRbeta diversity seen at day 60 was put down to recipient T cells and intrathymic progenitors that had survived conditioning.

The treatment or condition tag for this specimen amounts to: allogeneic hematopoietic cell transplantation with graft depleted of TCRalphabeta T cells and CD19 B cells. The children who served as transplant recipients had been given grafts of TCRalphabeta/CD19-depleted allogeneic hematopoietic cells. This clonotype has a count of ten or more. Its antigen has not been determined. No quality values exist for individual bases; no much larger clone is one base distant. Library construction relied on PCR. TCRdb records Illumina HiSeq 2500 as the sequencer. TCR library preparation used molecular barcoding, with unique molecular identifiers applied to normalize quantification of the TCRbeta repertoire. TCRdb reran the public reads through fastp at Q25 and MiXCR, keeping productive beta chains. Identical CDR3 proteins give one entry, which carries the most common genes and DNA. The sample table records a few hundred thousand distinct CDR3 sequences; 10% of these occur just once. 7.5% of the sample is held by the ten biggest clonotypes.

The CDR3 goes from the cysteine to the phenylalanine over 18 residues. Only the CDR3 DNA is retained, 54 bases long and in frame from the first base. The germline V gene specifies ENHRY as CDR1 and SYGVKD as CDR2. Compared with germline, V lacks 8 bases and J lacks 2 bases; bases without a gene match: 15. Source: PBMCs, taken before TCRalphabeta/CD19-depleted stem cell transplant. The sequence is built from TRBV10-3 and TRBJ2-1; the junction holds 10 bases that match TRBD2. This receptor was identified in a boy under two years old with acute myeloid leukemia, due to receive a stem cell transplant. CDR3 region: CAIRSSGSIVGPYNEQFF. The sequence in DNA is TGTGCCATCCGTTCTAGCGGGAGTATCGTTGGGCCCTACAATGAGCAGTTCTTC.